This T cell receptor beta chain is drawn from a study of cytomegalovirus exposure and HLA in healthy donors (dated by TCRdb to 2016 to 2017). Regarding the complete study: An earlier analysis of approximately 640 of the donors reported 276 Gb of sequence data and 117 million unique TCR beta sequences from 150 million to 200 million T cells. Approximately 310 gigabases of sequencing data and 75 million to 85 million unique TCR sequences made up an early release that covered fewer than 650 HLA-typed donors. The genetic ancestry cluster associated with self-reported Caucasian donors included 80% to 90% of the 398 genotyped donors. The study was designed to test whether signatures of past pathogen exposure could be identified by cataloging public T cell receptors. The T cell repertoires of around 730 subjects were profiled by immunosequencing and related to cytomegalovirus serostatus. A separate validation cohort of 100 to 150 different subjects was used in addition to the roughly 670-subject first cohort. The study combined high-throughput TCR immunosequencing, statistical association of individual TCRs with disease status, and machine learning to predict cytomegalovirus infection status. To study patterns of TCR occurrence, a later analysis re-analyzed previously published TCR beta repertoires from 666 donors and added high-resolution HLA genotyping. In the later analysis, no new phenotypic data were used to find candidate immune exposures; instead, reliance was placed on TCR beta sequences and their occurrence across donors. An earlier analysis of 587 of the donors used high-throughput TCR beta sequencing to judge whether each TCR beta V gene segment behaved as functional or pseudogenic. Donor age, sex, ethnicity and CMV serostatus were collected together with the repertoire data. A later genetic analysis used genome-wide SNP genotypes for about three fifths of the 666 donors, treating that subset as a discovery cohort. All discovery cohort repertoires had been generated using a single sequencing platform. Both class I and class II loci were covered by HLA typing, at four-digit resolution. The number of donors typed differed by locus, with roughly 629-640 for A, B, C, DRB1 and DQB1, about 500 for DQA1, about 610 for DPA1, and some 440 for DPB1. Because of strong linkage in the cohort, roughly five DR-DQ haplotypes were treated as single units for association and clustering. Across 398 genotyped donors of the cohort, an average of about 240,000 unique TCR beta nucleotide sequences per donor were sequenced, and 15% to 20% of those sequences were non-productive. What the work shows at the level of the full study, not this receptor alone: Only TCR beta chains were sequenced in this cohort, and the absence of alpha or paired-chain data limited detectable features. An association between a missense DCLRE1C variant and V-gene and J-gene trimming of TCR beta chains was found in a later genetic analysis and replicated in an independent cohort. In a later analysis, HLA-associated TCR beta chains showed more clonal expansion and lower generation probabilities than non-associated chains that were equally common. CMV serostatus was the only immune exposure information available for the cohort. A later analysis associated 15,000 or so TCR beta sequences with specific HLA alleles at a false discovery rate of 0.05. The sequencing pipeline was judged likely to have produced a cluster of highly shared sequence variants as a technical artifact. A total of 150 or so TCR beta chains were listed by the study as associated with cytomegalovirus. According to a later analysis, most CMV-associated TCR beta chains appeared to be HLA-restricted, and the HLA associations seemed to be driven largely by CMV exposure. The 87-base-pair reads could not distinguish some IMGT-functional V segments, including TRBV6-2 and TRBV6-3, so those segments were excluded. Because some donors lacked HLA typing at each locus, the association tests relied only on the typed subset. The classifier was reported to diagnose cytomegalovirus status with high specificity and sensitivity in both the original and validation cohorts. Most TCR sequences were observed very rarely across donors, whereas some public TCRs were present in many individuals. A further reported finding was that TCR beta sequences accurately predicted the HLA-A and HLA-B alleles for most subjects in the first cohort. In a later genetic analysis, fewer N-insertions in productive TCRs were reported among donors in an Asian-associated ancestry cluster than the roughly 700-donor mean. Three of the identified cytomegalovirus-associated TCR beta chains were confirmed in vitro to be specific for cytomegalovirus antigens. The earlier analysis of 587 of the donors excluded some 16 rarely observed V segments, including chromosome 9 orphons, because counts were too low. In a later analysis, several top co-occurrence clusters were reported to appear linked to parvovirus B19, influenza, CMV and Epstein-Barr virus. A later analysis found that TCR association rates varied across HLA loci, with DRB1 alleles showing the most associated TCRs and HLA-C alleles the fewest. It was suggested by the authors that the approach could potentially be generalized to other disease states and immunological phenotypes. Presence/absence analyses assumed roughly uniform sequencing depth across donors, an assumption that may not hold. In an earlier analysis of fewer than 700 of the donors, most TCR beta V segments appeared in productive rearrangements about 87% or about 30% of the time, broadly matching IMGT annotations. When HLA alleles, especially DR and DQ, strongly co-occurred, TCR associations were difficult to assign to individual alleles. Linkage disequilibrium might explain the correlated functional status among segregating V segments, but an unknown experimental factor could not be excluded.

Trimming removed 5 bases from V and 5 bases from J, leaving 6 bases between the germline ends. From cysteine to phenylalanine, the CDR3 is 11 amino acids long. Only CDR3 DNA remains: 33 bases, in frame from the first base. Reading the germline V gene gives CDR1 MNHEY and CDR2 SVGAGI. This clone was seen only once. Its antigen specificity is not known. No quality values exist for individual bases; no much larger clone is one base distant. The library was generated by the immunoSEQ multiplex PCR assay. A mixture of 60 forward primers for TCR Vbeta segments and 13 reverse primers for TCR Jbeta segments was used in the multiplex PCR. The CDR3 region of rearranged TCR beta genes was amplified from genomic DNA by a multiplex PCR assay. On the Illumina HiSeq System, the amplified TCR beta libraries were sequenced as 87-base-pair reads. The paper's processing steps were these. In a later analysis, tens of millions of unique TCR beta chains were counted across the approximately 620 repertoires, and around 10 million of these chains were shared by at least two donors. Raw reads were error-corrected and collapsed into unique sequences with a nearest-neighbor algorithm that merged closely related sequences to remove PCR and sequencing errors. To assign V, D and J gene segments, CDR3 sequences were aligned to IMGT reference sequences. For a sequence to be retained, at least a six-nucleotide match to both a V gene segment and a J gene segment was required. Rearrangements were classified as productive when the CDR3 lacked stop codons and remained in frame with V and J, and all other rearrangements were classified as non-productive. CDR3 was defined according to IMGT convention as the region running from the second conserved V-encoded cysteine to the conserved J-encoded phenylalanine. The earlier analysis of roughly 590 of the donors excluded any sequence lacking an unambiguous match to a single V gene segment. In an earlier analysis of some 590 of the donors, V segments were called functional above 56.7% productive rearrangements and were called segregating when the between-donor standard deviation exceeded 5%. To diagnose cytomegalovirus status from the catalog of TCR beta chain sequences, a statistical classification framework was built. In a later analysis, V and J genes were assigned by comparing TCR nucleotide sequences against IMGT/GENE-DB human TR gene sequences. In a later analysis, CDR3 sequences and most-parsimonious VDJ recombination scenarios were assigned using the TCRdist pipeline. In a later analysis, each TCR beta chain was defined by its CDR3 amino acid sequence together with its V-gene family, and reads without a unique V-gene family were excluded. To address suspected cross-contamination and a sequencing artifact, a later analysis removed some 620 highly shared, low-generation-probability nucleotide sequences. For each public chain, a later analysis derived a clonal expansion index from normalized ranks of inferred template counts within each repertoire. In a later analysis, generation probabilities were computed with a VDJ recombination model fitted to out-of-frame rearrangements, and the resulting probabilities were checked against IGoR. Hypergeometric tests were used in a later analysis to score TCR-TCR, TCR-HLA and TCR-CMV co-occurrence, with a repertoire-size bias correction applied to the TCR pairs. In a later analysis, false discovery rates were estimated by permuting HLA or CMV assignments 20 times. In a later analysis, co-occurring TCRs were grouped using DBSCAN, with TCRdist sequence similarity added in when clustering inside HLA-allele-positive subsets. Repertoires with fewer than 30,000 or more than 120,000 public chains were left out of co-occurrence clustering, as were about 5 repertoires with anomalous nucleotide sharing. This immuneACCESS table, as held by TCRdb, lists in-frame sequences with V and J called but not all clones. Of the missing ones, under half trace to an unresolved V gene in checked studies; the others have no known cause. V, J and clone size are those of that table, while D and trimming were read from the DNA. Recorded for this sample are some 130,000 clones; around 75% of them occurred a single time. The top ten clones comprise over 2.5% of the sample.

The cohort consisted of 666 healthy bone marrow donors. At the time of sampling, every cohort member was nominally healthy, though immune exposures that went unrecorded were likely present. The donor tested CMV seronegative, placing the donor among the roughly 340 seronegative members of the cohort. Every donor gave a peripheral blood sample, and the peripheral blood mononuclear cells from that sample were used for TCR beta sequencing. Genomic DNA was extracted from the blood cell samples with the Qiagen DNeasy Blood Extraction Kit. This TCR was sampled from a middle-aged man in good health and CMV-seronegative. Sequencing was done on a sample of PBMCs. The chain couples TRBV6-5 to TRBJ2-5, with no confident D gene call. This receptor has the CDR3 CASSTRETQYF. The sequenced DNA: TGTGCCAGCAGTACCCGGGAGACCCAGTACTTC.